The 17 T cell receptor beta chains presented below share a single source sample, sequenced in a study of blood T cell repertoires in COVID-19. Only in-frame clones appear in the TCRdb table, and some are missing; sequencing was by immunoSEQ multiplex PCR. The repertoire consists of approximately 350,000 clones, with 85% to 90% occurring once and the leading ten covering about 6.3%. The sample taken for sequencing was peripheral blood. These receptors were taken from a woman between 50 and 59 years old with COVID-19, enrolled during active disease.

The CDR3 region is CASSFGTAKRYTGELFF. The CDR3 bases are TGTGCCAGCAGCTTTGGGACAGCGAAACGATACACCGGGGAGCTGTTTTTT. V and J are TRBV11-3 and TRBJ2-2; 7 nucleotides match TRBD1. V shed 3 bases, J shed 3 bases, and the junction held 10 bases outside the gene matches. CDR1 is SGHNT and CDR2 is YENEEA in the germline V gene. The CDR3 totals 17 residues.

The chain recombines TRBV19 with TRBJ2-1; 7 nucleotides agree with TRBD2. The CDR3 runs to 16 residues. Germline CDR1 is LNHDA and CDR2 is SQIVND (reference sequence). J was trimmed by 1 base and V by 5 bases; bases with no gene match: 8. The CDR3 coding sequence is TGTGCCAGTAGTCCCCCAGCGGGAAGGTCCTACAATGAGCAGTTCTTC. It codes for CASSPPAGRSYNEQFF.

This rearrangement joins TRBV5-6 to TRBJ1-2; 9 nucleotides align to TRBD1. Germline CDR1 is SGHDT and CDR2 is YYEEEE. Trimming took 0 bases from V and 3 from J; bases not matched to a gene: 6. CDR3 length: 16 amino acids. The CDR3 reads CASSLGTGAGYYGYTF. The CDR3 DNA reads TGTGCCAGCAGCTTGGGGACAGGGGCCGGGTACTATGGCTACACCTTC.

This clone was seen a handful of times. The rearrangement links TRBV2 to TRBJ2-7; D uncertain. Trimming cost V 3 bases and J 5 bases, with 20 bases left between them. Germline values: CDR1 SNHLY, CDR2 FYNNEI. The CDR3 spans 16 residues. The CDR3 nucleotides are TGTGCCAGCAGTGAGAGGAAGGTACGGGTAGATGACGAGCAGTACTTC. Translated: CASSERKVRVDDEQYF.

As for this clone: The sample contains more than one DNA sequence encoding this CDR3. The chain employs TRBV30 and TRBJ2-7, with 12 positions matching TRBD2. V gave up 3 bases and J gave up 6 bases; unmatched junction bases: 3. The CDR3 sequence is 13 residues long. Germline values: CDR1 GTSNPN, CDR2 SVGIG (reference sequence). The CDR3 protein is CAWSLAGGREQYF. As DNA, the CDR3 is TGTGCCTGGAGCCTAGCGGGAGGGCGCGAGCAGTACTTC. Using reference TRBV30 and TRBJ2-7 for the parts outside the CDR3, the full variable domain is SQTIHQWPATLVQPVGSPLSLECTVEGTSNPNLYWYRQAAGRGLQLLFYSVGIGQISSEVPQNLSASRPQDRQFILSSKKLLLSDSGFYLCAWSLAGGREQYFGPGTRLTVT.

The J gene is TRBJ2-3, the V gene TRBV15; 7 positions agree with TRBD1. This CDR3 has 15 amino acids. J gave up 1 base and V 2 bases, and 3 bases lay outside the gene matches. Germline V CDR1 and CDR2: LNHNV, YYDKDF (reference sequence). The CDR3 reads CATSRNGQGTDTQYF. The CDR3 DNA reads TGTGCCACCAGCAGAAACGGACAGGGCACAGATACGCAGTATTTT. Full variable domain (remainder filled in from reference TRBV15 and TRBJ2-3): DAMVIQNPRYQVTQFGKPVTLSCSQTLNHNVMYWYQQKSSQAPKLLFHYYDKDFNNEADTPDNFQSRRPNTSFCFLDIRSPGLGDTAMYLCATSRNGQGTDTQYFGPGTRLTVL.

This chain's CDR3 is CAWTWGGRIHEQYF. CDR3 nucleotides: TGTGCCTGGACGTGGGGCGGGAGGATCCACGAGCAGTACTTC. The rearrangement links TRBV30 to TRBJ2-7; 8 bases line up with TRBD2. CDR1 and CDR2 (germline): GTSNPN, SVGIG (reference sequence). This CDR3 has 14 amino acids. Germline trimming cut 4 bases from V and 5 bases from J; bases unmatched to any gene: 10.

This chain links TRBV9 with TRBJ2-1; the D gene is possibly TRBD2 (5 bases). CDR3 length: 15 amino acids. The V end lost 4 bases, the J end lost 4 bases, and 15 bases lay between the germline ends. Germline lookup yields CDR1 SGDLS and CDR2 YYNGEE. CDR3 sequence: CASSPRGPRYNEQFF. CDR3 DNA: TGTGCCAGCAGCCCCCGAGGGCCCCGTTACAATGAGCAGTTCTTC. Filled out from reference TRBV9 and TRBJ2-1, the complete variable domain reads DSGVTQTPKHLITATGQRVTLRCSPRSGDLSVYWYQQSLDQGLQFLIQYYNGEERAKGNILERFSAQQFPDLHSELNLSSLELGDSALYFCASSPRGPRYNEQFFGPGTRLTVL.

This chain connects TRBV24-1 to TRBJ2-6, with D uncertain. The CDR3 spans 16 residues. Germline V gives CDR1 KGHDR, CDR2 SFDVKD. Trimming cost V 3 bases and J 0 bases, with 8 bases left between them. Here the CDR3 reads CATSDAAGSGANVLTF. The CDR3 DNA follows: TGTGCCACCAGTGATGCGGCCGGCTCTGGGGCCAACGTCCTGACTTTC.

The V gene is TRBV4-2, the J gene TRBJ2-6; a weak D match, TRBD1 (5 bases). Trimming left V 0 bases short and J 2 bases short, with 11 bases between. CDR3 length: 17 residues. Germline V gene lookup returns CDR1 LGHNA and CDR2 YNFKEQ. The chain's CDR3 is CASSQESVQAGANVLTF. The CDR3 DNA sequence: TGTGCCAGCAGCCAAGAGTCTGTACAGGCTGGGGCCAACGTCCTGACTTTC.

The J gene is TRBJ2-7, the V gene TRBV4-2; 12 nucleotides line up with TRBD2. Trimming took 4 bases from V and 2 from J; bases not matched to a gene: 3. The CDR3 spans 15 residues. Germline V gene sequence: CDR1 LGHNA, CDR2 YNFKEQ. The CDR3 DNA reads as TGTGCCAGCAGCCGAGGACTAGCGGGGACCTACGAGCAGTACTTC. The encoded protein is CASSRGLAGTYEQYF.

The V call is TRBV30, the J call TRBJ2-7; 9 bases match TRBD1. The CDR3 runs to 14 residues. Unmatched junction bases numbered 7, after V lost 2 bases and J lost 5 bases. From germline, CDR1 is GTSNPN and CDR2 SVGIG (reference sequence). CDR3 coding DNA: TGTGCCTGGAGTCCCGGACAGGGGTCAGACGAGCAGTACTTC. Translation: CAWSPGQGSDEQYF. Supplemented by reference TRBV30 and TRBJ2-7, the full variable domain reads SQTIHQWPATLVQPVGSPLSLECTVEGTSNPNLYWYRQAAGRGLQLLFYSVGIGQISSEVPQNLSASRPQDRQFILSSKKLLLSDSGFYLCAWSPGQGSDEQYFGPGTRLTVT.

This chain uses TRBV18 with TRBJ2-5; D is unclear. Trimming took off 5 bases at V and 2 bases at J, with 12 bases between the two ends. CDR3 length: 14 amino acids. Germline values: CDR1 KGHSH, CDR2 LQKENI. Written as DNA, the CDR3 is TGTGCCAGCTCAGCTTCCTCCGGGCAAGAGACCCAGTACTTC. Translated: CASSASSGQETQYF.

V is TRBV27 and J is TRBJ1-6; 7 bases line up with TRBD1. The ends lost 7 bases at V and 10 bases at J; junction bases unmatched: 10. This CDR3 is 14 amino acids long. Germline CDR1 is MNHEY and CDR2 is SMNVEV (reference sequence). The CDR3 loop reads CASKGGSTISPLHF. CDR3 coding DNA: TGTGCCAGCAAAGGGGGCAGTACTATCTCACCCCTCCACTTT.

DNA of the CDR3: TGTGCCAGCAGCTACAACAGGGCCGGATCACCCCTCCACTTT. Translation gives CASSYNRAGSPLHF. V and J are TRBV5-6 and TRBJ1-6; possible D gene TRBD1, 6 bases. Trimming took off 3 bases at V and 10 bases at J, with 14 bases between the two ends. From germline, CDR1 is SGHDT and CDR2 YYEEEE. The CDR3 runs to 14 residues. Full variable domain (missing parts from reference TRBV5-6 and TRBJ1-6): DAGVTQSPTHLIKTRGQQVTLRCSPKSGHDTVSWYQQALGQGPQFIFQYYEEEERQRGNFPDRFSGHQFPNYSSELNVNALLLGDSALYLCASSYNRAGSPLHFGNGTRLTVT.

The genes are TRBV5-6 and TRBJ2-2; tentatively, D is TRBD1 (5 bases). V was trimmed by 0 bases and J by 5 bases, leaving 20 bases between them. The CDR3 is 18 residues long. Germline CDR1 SGHDT, CDR2 YYEEEE. The CDR3 reads CASSLVFGRVSYTGELFF. The CDR3 region has the DNA TGTGCCAGCAGCTTGGTGTTTGGCAGGGTGTCTTATACCGGGGAGCTGTTTTTT.

The chain joins TRBV18 to TRBJ1-2, with D uncertain. Germline V gene data show CDR1 as KGHSH and CDR2 as LQKENI. CDR3 length: 14 residues. The V end was cut by 2 bases, the J end by 7 bases, with 14 bases between. DNA of the CDR3: TGTGCCAGCTCACCATCGGGAGTTGAGATTGGCTACACCTTC. It specifies CASSPSGVEIGYTF.